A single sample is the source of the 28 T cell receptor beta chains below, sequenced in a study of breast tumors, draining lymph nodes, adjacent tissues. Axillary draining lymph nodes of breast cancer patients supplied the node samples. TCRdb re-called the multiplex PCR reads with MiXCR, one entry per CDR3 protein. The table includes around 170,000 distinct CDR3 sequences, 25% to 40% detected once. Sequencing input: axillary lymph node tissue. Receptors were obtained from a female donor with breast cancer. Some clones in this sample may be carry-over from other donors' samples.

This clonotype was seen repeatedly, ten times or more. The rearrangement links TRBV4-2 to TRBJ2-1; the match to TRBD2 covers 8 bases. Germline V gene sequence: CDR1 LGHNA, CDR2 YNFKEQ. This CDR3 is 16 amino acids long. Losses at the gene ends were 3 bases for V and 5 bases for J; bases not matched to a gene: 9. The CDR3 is CASSHNRGGWDNEQFF. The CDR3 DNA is TGTGCCAGCAGCCACAACCGGGGGGGCTGGGACAATGAGCAGTTCTTC.

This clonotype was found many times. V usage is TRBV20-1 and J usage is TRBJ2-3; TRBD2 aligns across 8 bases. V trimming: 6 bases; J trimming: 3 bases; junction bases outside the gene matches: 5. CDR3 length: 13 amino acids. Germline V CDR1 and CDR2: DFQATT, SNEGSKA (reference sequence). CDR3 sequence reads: CSAGPGGTDTQYF. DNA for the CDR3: TGCAGTGCGGGCCCGGGGGGGACAGATACGCAGTATTTT.

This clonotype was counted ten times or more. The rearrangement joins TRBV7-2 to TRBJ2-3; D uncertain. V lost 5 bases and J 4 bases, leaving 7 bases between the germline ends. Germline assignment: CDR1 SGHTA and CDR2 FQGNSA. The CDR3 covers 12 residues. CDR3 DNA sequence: TGTGCCAGCAGCGTAACACCAGATACGCAGTATTTT. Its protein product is CASSVTPDTQYF.

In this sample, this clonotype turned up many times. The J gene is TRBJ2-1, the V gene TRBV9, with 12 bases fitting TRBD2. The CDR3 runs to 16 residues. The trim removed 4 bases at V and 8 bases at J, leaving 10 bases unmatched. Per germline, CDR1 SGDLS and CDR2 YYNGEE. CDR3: CASSPETSGSPHEQFF. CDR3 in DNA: TGTGCCAGCAGCCCCGAGACTAGCGGGAGCCCCCATGAGCAGTTCTTC.

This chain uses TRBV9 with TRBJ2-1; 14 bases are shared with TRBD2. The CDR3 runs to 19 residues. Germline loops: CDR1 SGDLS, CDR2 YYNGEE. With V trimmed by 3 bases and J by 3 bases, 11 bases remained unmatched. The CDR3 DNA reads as TGTGCCAGCAGCGAGGGGACTAGCGGGAGTTGGGCCAACTACAATGAGCAGTTCTTC. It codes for CASSEGTSGSWANYNEQFF.

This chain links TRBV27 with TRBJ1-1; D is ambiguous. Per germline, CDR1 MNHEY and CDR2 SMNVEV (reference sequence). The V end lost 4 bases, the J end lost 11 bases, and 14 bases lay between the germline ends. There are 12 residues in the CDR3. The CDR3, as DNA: TGTGCCAGCAGTTCCACCGGGAGGGCTGCTTTCTTT. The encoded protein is CASSSTGRAAFF.

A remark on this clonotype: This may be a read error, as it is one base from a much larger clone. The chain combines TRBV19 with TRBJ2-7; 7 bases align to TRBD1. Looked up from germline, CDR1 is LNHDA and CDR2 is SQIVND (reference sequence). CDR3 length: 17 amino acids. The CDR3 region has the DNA TGTGCCAGTAGTCTGGGGACAGCCGTTATCCTAACCTACGAGCAGTGCTTC. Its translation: CASSLGTAVILTYEQCF.

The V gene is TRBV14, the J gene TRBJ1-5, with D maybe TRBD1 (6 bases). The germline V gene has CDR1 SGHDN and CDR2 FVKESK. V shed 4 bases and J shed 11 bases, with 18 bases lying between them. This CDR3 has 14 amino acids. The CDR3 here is CASSPRWGQETQHF. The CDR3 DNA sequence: TGTGCCAGCAGCCCGCGTTGGGGACAAGAGACCCAGCATTTT.

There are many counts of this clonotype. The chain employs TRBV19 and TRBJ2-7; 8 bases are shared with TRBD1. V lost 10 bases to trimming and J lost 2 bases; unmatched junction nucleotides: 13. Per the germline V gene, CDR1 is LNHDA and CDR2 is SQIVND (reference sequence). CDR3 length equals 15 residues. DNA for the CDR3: TGTGCCACGAGGGAGACAGGGGCCGGGGCCTACGAGCAGTACTTC. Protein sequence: CATRETGAGAYEQYF.

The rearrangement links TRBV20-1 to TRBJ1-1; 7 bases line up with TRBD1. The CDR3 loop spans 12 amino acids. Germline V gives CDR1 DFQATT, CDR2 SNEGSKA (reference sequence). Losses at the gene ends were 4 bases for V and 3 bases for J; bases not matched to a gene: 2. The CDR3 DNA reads TGCAGTGCTACCGACAGGGACACTGAAGCTTTCTTT. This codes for CSATDRDTEAFF.

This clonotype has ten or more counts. CDR3 sequence: CASSTGTGDNSPLHF. The CDR3 bases are TGTGCCAGCAGCACCGGGACAGGCGACAATTCACCCCTCCACTTT. The rearrangement uses TRBV6-5 and TRBJ1-6, with 8 bases identical to TRBD1. The CDR3 consists of 15 residues. Germline V gene lookup returns CDR1 MNHEY and CDR2 SVGAGI. J gave up 7 bases and V 6 bases, and 8 bases lay outside the gene matches.

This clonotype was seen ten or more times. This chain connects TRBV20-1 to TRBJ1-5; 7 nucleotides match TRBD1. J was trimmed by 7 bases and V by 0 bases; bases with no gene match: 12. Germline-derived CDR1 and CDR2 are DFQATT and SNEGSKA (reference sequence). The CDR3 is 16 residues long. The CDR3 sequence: CSARDTSTGEGQPQHF. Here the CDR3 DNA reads TGCAGTGCTAGAGATACTTCCACAGGGGAAGGACAGCCCCAGCATTTT.

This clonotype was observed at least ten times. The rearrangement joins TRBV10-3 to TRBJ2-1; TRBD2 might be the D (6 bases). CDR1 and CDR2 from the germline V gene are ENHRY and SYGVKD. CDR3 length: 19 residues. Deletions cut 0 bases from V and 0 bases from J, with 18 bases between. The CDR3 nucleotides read TGTGCCATCAGTGAGTCGACGGGCTTGGGGGGTAGCTCCTACAATGAGCAGTTCTTC. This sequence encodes CAISESTGLGGSSYNEQFF.

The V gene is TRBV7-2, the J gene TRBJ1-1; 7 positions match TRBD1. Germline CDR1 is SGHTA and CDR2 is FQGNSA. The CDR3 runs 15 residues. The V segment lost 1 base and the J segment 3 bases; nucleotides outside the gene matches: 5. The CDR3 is CASSLDPGGDTEAFF. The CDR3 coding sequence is TGTGCCAGCAGCTTAGATCCAGGGGGGGACACTGAAGCTTTCTTT.

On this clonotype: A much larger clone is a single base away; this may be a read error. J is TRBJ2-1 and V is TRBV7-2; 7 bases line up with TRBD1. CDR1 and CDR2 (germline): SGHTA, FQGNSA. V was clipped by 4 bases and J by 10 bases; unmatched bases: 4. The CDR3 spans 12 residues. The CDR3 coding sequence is TGTGCCAGCAGCTCTCGGACAGGCGAGCAGTTCTTC. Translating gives CASSSRTGEQFF.

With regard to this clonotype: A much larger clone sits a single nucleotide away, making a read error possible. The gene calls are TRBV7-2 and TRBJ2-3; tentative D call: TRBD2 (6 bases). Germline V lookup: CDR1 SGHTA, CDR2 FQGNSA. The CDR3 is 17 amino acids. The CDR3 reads CASSRQVSLADTDPQYF. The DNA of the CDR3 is TGTGCCAGCAGCCGACAAGTTAGTTTAGCGGACACAGATCCGCAGTATTTT.

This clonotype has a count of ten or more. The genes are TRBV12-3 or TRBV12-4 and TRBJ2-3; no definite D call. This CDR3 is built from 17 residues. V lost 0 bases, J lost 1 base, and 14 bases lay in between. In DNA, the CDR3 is TGTGCCAGCAGTTTAGCGACCGGATTAGCAGGCACAGATACGCAGTATTTT. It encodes CASSLATGLAGTDTQYF.

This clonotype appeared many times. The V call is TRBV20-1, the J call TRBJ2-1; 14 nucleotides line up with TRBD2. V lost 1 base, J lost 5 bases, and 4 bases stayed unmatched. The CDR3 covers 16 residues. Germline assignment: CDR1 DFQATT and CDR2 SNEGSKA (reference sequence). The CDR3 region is CSARVGLAGADNEQFF. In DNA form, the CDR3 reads TGCAGTGCTAGAGTGGGACTAGCGGGAGCAGACAATGAGCAGTTCTTC.

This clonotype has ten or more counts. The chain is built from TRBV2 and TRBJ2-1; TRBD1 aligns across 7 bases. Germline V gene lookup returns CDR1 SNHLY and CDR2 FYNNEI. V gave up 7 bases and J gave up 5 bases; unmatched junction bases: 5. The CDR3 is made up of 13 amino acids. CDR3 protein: CASKRGQNNEQFF. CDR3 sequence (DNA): TGTGCCAGCAAGAGGGGGCAGAACAATGAGCAGTTCTTC.

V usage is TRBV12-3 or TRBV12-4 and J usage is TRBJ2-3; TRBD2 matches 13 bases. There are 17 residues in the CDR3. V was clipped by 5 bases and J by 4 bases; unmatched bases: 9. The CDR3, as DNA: TGTGCCAGCAGTGCCGCCCGACTAGCGGGAGGAGCAGATACGCAGTATTTT. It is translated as CASSAARLAGGADTQYF.

The CDR3 bases are TGTGCCAGCAGCTATCCGGGGGCCTATTCACCCCTCCACTTT. This codes for CASSYPGAYSPLHF. The rearrangement uses TRBV11-2 and TRBJ1-6; TRBD1 is a possible D gene (6 bases). Germline V gene lookup returns CDR1 SGHAT and CDR2 FQNNGV. V lost 4 bases, J lost 8 bases, and 12 bases lay in between. This CDR3 contains 14 residues.

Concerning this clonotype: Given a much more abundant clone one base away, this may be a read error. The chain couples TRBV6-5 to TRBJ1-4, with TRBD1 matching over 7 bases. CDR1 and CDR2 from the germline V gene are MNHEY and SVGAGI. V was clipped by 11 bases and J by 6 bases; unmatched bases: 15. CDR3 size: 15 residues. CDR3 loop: CACTRTGGRYEKLFF. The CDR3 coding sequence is TGTGCCTGCACCAGGACAGGCGGGAGGTATGAAAAACTGTTTTTT.

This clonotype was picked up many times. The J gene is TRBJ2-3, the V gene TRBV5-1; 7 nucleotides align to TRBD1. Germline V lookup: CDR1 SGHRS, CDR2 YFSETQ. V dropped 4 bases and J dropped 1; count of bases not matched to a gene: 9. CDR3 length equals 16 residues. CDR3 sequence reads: CASSVEGDSRTDTQYF. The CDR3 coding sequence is TGCGCCAGCAGCGTAGAGGGGGACAGCCGCACAGATACGCAGTATTTT.

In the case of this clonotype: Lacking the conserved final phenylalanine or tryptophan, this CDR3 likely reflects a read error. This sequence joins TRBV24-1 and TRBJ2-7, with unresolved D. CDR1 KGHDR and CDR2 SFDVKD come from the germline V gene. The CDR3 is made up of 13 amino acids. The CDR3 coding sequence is TGTGCCAGCAGTTTGGGCAGCTCCTACGAGCAGTACTCC. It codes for CASSLGSSYEQYS.

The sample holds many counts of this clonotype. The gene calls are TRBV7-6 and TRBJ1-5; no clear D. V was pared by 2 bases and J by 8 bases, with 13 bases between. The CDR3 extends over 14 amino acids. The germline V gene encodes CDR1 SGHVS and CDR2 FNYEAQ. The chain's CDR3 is CASSLYELREPQHF. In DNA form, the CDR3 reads TGTGCCAGCAGCTTATATGAGCTCCGGGAGCCCCAGCATTTT.

CDR3: CASNRQVTSYEQYF. CDR3 DNA: TGTGCCAGCAACCGACAGGTGACGTCCTACGAGCAGTACTTC. J is TRBJ2-7 and V is TRBV2, with a possible D match to TRBD1 (6 bases). Germline V lookup: CDR1 SNHLY, CDR2 FYNNEI. The CDR3 consists of 14 residues. The germline V and J ends were trimmed by 7 bases and 1 base, with 14 bases remaining between them.

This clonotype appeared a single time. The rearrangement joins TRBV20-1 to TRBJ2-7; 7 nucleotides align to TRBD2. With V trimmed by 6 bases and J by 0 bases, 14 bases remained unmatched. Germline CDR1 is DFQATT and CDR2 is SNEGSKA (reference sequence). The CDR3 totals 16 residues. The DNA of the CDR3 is TGCAGTGCATGCGGGGGTGCACCTCCGTGCTCCTACGAGCAGTACTTC. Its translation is CSACGGAPPCSYEQYF.

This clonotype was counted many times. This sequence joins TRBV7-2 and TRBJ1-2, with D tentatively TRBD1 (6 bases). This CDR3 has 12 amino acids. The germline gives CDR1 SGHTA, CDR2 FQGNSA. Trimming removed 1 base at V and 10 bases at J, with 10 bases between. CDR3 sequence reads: CASSLGRGDYTF. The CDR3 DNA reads TGTGCCAGCAGCTTAGGTAGGGGGGACTACACCTTC.